This is a list of T cell receptor beta chains from one sample in a study of control samples from healthy donors and cancer patients. Some clones are missing from TCRdb's copy, which holds only in-frame ones; the method was immunoSEQ multiplex PCR. The repertoire holds some 96,000 clones, with approximately 95% as singletons. Sequencing was carried out using blood. The receptor set was obtained from a man aged 18 to 29 in good health. The conserved cysteine and the conserved F or W are not part of the CDR3 here.

v_call cdr3_aa
TRBV7-2 ASSLAIVGLPLH
TRBV19 ASSIRVSTEAF
TRBV5-1 ASSLVTGGETYEQY
TRBV4-2 ASSQEELANNEQF
TRBV6-5 ASSYYGDGEKLF
TRBV5-3 ARSLKSVPGNTIY
TRBV19 ASSPGRGYEQY
TRBV7-3 ASSVGTVGTGELF
TRBV5-1 ASSLRSGFPDTQY
TRBV6-1 ASSETGWGNYGYT
TRBV5-6 ASSEKVPGAHQETQY
TRBV9 ASSVNLATETQY
TRBV7-9 ASSWISSDRTDEQF
TRBV6-5 ASSGSGAYNEQF
TRBV19 ASSPGRTRGAF
TRBV7-9 ASSNRDRVNEQY
TRBV4-1 ASSQVTGESYNSPLH
TRBV6-1 ASSEGIGRDTQY
TRBV27 ASSLSFGTGYFGNTIY
TRBV5-1 ASSLGQTNTEAF
TRBV16 ASSSFLEQETQY
TRBV6-6 ASMNRPAANEKLF
TRBV18 ASSPRGLTTGFEDTQY
TRBV7-3 ASRSGAINEQF
TRBV27 ASSPLALAGSYNSPLH
TRBV5-5 ASSLGGAFSLYEQY
TRBV5-4 ASSRLGLARNEQF
TRBV7-9 ASSLEQGRTEAF
TRBV6-5 ASSPRASGTTQY
TRBV4-3 ASSGRSGGEQY
TRBV5-6 ASSYLPLGQGIGNEQF
TRBV15 ATSIITDSDIGYT